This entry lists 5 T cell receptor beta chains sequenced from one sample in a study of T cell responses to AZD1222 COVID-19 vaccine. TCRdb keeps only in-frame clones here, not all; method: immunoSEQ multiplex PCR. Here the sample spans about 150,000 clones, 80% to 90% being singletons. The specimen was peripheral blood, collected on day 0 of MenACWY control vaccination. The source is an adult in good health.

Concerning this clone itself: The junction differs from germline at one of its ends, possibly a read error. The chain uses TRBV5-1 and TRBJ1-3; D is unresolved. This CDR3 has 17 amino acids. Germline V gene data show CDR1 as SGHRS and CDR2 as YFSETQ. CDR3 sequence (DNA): TGCGCCAGTAGCTGGTCCTCATCGAGAGGGCCTGGAAACACCATATATTTT. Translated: CASSWSSSRGPGNTIYF.

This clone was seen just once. CDR3 amino acids: CASAPTGFYEQYV. CDR3 DNA sequence: TGTGCCAGCGCGCCAACGGGGTTTTACGAGCAGTACGTC. V usage is TRBV18 and J usage is TRBJ2-7; possible D gene TRBD2, 5 bases. Germline V gene sequence: CDR1 KGHSH, CDR2 LQKENI. V was clipped by 8 bases and J by 4 bases, with 15 bases between them. The CDR3 sequence is 13 residues long.

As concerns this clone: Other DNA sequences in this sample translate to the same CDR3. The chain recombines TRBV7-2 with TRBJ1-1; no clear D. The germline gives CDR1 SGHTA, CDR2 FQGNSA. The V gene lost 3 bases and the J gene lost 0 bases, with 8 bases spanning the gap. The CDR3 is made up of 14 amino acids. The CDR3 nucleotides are TGTGCCAGCAGCTTCCGAGGTATGAACACTGAAGCTTTCTTT. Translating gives CASSFRGMNTEAFF.

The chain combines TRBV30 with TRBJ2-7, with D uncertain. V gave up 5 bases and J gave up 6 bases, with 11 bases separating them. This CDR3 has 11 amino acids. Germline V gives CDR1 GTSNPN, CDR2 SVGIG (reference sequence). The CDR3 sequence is CAWGASSEQYF. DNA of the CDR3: TGTGCCTGGGGTGCTTCTAGCGAGCAGTACTTC.

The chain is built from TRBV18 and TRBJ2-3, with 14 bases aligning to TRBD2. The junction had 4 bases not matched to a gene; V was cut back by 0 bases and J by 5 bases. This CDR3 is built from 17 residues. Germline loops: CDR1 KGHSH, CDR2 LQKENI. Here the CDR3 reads CASSPPTSGGALDTQYF. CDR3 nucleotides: TGTGCCAGCTCACCACCGACTAGCGGGGGGGCTTTAGATACGCAGTATTTT.